The 20 T cell receptor beta chains below come from one sample, sequenced in a study of T-cell memory formation after mild COVID-19. TCRdb ran MiXCR on the 5' RACE reads and lists one entry per CDR3 protein. Seen here are hundreds of thousands of distinct CDR3 sequences, roughly 22% observed once, and the top ten hold about an eighth. What was sequenced was PBMCs or a T cell subset sorted from them (not recorded which). These receptor sequences come from an adult woman who had mild COVID-19 (a few samples of this study predate the infection). Cell type and time point are not known.

The rearrangement links TRBV9 to TRBJ1-6; 7 bases match TRBD1. The CDR3 spans 15 residues. The junction had 8 bases not matched to a gene; V was cut back by 4 bases and J by 7 bases. Germline V gene lookup returns CDR1 SGDLS and CDR2 YYNGEE. The CDR3 coding sequence is TGTGCCAGCAGCAAAGGGACAGTAGAAAATTCACCCCTCCACTTT. Translation: CASSKGTVENSPLHF.

This clonotype was seen more than once but under ten times. CDR3 amino acids: CSAVTEQDSYNSPLHF. Here the CDR3 DNA reads TGCAGTGCTGTAACCGAACAGGATTCCTATAATTCACCCCTCCACTTT. The chain combines TRBV20-1 with TRBJ1-6; D is perhaps TRBD1 (5 bases). The V gene lost 5 bases and the J gene lost 1 base, with 15 bases spanning the gap. Germline assignment: CDR1 DFQATT and CDR2 SNEGSKA (reference sequence). The CDR3 runs 16 residues.

This clonotype was detected a few times. The V gene is TRBV4-1, the J gene TRBJ2-2; D is undetermined. V gave up 3 bases and J gave up 4 bases, with 24 bases separating them. The CDR3 consists of 19 residues. Germline CDR1 reads MGHRA; CDR2 reads YSYEKL. CDR3 sequence reads: CASSQDRVQRLHRTGELFF. The CDR3 DNA follows: TGCGCCAGCAGCCAGGACCGGGTCCAACGCCTCCACCGCACCGGGGAGCTGTTTTTT.

This clonotype was seen at least ten times. J is TRBJ2-1 and V is TRBV4-2; 10 bases agree with TRBD2. The CDR3 loop spans 18 amino acids. CDR1 and CDR2 from the germline V gene are LGHNA and YNFKEQ. The V gene end was trimmed by 1 base and the J gene end by 1 base; junction bases not matched to a gene: 7. CDR3 sequence (DNA): TGTGCCAGCAGCCAAGCGCTAGCGGGAGTCTTGTCCTACAATGAGCAGTTCTTC. The encoded protein is CASSQALAGVLSYNEQFF.

This clonotype was picked up a small number of times. The rearrangement joins TRBV11-2 to TRBJ2-7; either TRBD1 or TRBD2 may fit D (7 bases each). V lost 3 bases to trimming and J lost 3 bases, with 12 bases between them. Germline V gives CDR1 SGHAT, CDR2 FQNNGV. CDR3 length: 14 residues. The CDR3 is CASSFDRDYYEQYF. The CDR3, as DNA: TGTGCCAGCAGCTTCGACAGGGACTACTACGAGCAGTACTTC.

The chain employs TRBV12-3 or TRBV12-4 and TRBJ2-2; 12 bases map to TRBD2. V was clipped by 4 bases and J by 5 bases; unmatched bases: 5. This CDR3 spans 16 amino acids. The DNA for the CDR3 is TGTGCCAGCAGTTCCTACACTAGCGGGGGGACCGGGGAGCTGTTTTTT. This sequence encodes CASSSYTSGGTGELFF.

The rearrangement links TRBV5-1 to TRBJ2-1, with 7 bases matching TRBD2. The CDR3 is 16 residues long. The junction had 12 bases not matched to a gene; V was cut back by 3 bases and J by 6 bases. CDR1 and CDR2 (germline): SGHRS, YFSETQ. The CDR3 region is CASSSLRGGLANEQFF. In nucleotides, the CDR3 is TGCGCCAGCAGCTCCCTCCGCGGGGGTCTTGCCAATGAGCAGTTCTTC.

This clonotype was counted ten times or more. The chain employs TRBV7-9 and TRBJ1-4; TRBD1 agrees at 8 bases. This CDR3 is built from 13 residues. Germline V gene data show CDR1 as SEHNR and CDR2 as FQNEAQ (reference sequence). V shed 5 bases and J 10 bases; nucleotides not matched to a gene: 6. In nucleotides, the CDR3 is TGTGCCAGCAGCGCGGGACAGGATGGAAAACTGTTTTTT. It translates to CASSAGQDGKLFF.

This rearrangement joins TRBV6-2 or TRBV6-3 to TRBJ2-1; 10 nucleotides line up with TRBD1. V shed 8 bases and J 4 bases; nucleotides not matched to a gene: 8. The CDR3 has 15 amino acids. Germline V gene sequence: CDR1 MNHEY, CDR2 SVGEGT. The CDR3 DNA follows: TGTGCCAGCTGCTTCGGGACAGGGGCTTACAATGAGCAGTTCTTC. It encodes CASCFGTGAYNEQFF.

J is TRBJ1-2 and V is TRBV3-1; no firm D call. CDR1 LGHDT and CDR2 YNNKEL come from the germline V gene (reference sequence). The length of the CDR3 is 13 residues. V lost 1 base and J lost 7, with 10 bases in between. CDR3 amino acids: CASSQVRASGYTF. The CDR3 DNA follows: TGTGCCAGCAGCCAAGTTCGGGCGAGTGGCTACACCTTC. The full variable domain, with the rest looked up from reference TRBV3-1 and TRBJ1-2, is DTAVSQTPKYLVTQMGNDKSIKCEQNLGHDTMYWYKQDSKKFLKIMFSYNNKELIINETVPNRFSPKSPDKAHLNLHINSLELGDSAVYFCASSQVRASGYTFGSGTRLTVV.

V is TRBV4-3 and J is TRBJ1-4; D might be TRBD1 (5 bases). The V gene lost 3 bases and the J gene lost 6 bases, with 14 bases spanning the gap. From germline, CDR1 is LGHNA and CDR2 YSLEER. The CDR3 consists of 15 residues. The CDR3 region has the DNA TGCGCCAGCAGCCACCAGAGCCAGGGAGATGAAAAACTGTTTTTT. It codes for CASSHQSQGDEKLFF.

This clonotype occurred a few times. The V and J genes are TRBV20-1 and TRBJ2-7; perhaps TRBD1 as D (6 bases). The V and J ends lost 5 bases and 3 bases respectively, with 11 bases between them. Germline CDR1 reads DFQATT; CDR2 reads SNEGSKA (reference sequence). The CDR3 runs to 12 residues. The CDR3 DNA sequence: TGCAGTGCTGAAGAGGGGGTCTACGAGCAGTACTTC. Translation: CSAEEGVYEQYF.

This chain joins TRBV3-1 and TRBJ1-2; D remains ambiguous. The germline V and J ends were trimmed by 4 bases and 5 bases, with 20 bases remaining between them. This CDR3 is 16 amino acids long. The germline CDR1 and CDR2 sequences are LGHDT and YNNKEL (reference sequence). CDR3 nucleotides: TGTGCCAGCAGCCCACCCTACGACGCGGGGTTATATGGCTACACCTTC. Protein sequence: CASSPPYDAGLYGYTF.

The CDR3 DNA reads TGCGCCAGCAGCTTGGATTCGGCGGGCCGGCAGTTCTTC. Encoded protein: CASSLDSAGRQFF. The V and J genes are TRBV5-1 and TRBJ2-1, with D perhaps matching TRBD2 (5 bases). The CDR3 has 13 amino acids. Germline V gives CDR1 SGHRS, CDR2 YFSETQ. V shed 0 bases and J shed 12 bases, with 13 bases lying between them.

This clonotype was detected a few times. The rearrangement joins TRBV7-3 to TRBJ2-3; 7 bases align to TRBD1. Germline-derived CDR1 and CDR2 are SGHTA and FQGTGA. V was clipped by 3 bases and J by 4 bases; unmatched bases: 13. This CDR3 spans 17 amino acids. The CDR3 here is CASSLYLDRVSADTQYF. In DNA form, the CDR3 reads TGTGCCAGCAGCTTGTATCTCGACAGGGTTTCAGCAGATACGCAGTATTTT.

The chain combines TRBV7-8 with TRBJ1-4; no clear D. The V gene's germline CDR1 is SGHVS and CDR2 FQNEAQ. There are 12 residues in the CDR3. Deletions cut 8 bases from V and 7 bases from J, with 11 bases between. This chain's CDR3 is CASGGELEKLFF. In nucleotides, the CDR3 is TGTGCCAGCGGTGGAGAACTTGAAAAACTGTTTTTT. Variable domain in full (rest from reference TRBV7-8 and TRBJ1-4): GAGVSQSPRYKVAKRGQDVALRCDPISGHVSLFWYQQALGQGPEFLTYFQNEAQLDKSGLPSDRFFAERPEGSVSTLKIQRTQQEDSAVYLCASGGELEKLFFGSGTQLSVL.

In its sample, this clonotype was seen many times. This chain uses TRBV7-6 with TRBJ2-3, with 7 bases identical to TRBD2. The CDR3 consists of 16 residues. Germline V CDR1 and CDR2: SGHVS, FNYEAQ. V shed 4 bases and J 1 base; nucleotides not matched to a gene: 8. The CDR3: CASSSWGLAGTDTQYF. CDR3 nucleotide sequence: TGTGCCAGCAGCTCATGGGGCCTAGCGGGCACAGATACGCAGTATTTT.

About this clonotype: With a much larger clone just one base away, this may be a read error. The chain joins TRBV7-6 to TRBJ2-2; D perhaps matches TRBD2 (6 bases). The V gene's germline CDR1 is SGHVS and CDR2 FNYEAQ. The CDR3 contains 15 residues. Trimming cost V 1 base and J 3 bases, with 9 bases left between them. CDR3 nucleotides: TGTGCCAGCAGCTTAGGACTAGTGGACACCGGGGAGCTGTTTTTT. Translation: CASSLGLVDTGELFF. Based on the CDR3 plus reference TRBV7-6 and TRBJ2-2, the full variable domain is GAGVSQSPRYKVTKRGQDVALRCDPISGHVSLYWYRQALGQGPEFLTYFNYEAQQDKSGLPNDRFSAERPEGSISTLTIQRTEQRDSAMYRCASSLGLVDTGELFFGEGSRLTVL.

This rearrangement joins TRBV20-1 to TRBJ2-3; TRBD2 agrees at 15 bases. The CDR3 is made up of 19 amino acids. The V gene end was trimmed by 2 bases and the J gene end by 2 bases; junction bases not matched to a gene: 11. Germline CDR1 is DFQATT and CDR2 is SNEGSKA (reference sequence). CDR3 in DNA: TGCAGTGCTAGAACCCCCGGGACTAGCGGGGGGCATCTCACAGATACGCAGTATTTT. It specifies CSARTPGTSGGHLTDTQYF.

This clonotype showed up just once. CDR3 sequence (DNA): TGTGCCATCGGCCGGCAGGGGTCCTACGAGCAGTACTTC. Amino acid sequence: CAIGRQGSYEQYF. The gene calls are TRBV10-3 and TRBJ2-7; TRBD1 is a possible D gene (6 bases). V was pared by 8 bases and J by 1 base, with 12 bases between. CDR3 length: 13 amino acids. The V gene's germline CDR1 is ENHRY and CDR2 SYGVKD.